The 5 T cell receptor beta chains in this list originate from one sample, sequenced in a study of blood T cell repertoires in COVID-19. Assay used: immunoSEQ multiplex PCR; TCRdb lists only in-frame clones, some missing. This table has some 120,000 clones, approximately 74% appearing once. The sequenced material came from peripheral blood. These receptors were obtained from an elderly man with COVID-19, enrolled during active disease.

This clone was counted a single time. Other DNA sequences from this sample encode an identical CDR3 as well. The chain joins TRBV6-5 to TRBJ1-6; D remains unclear. V gave up 0 bases and J gave up 7 bases, with 4 bases separating them. Per germline, CDR1 MNHEY and CDR2 SVGAGI. CDR3 length: 13 amino acids. The CDR3 region has the DNA TGTGCCAGCAGTTACTCATCGAATTCACCCCTCCACTTT. This sequence encodes CASSYSSNSPLHF.

In this sample, this clone turned up a few times. This chain joins TRBV6-5 and TRBJ2-7; a possible D gene is TRBD2 (6 bases). V was cut by 5 bases and J by 3 bases, with 17 bases left in between. CDR3 length: 15 residues. Germline CDR1 reads MNHEY; CDR2 reads SVGAGI. Here the CDR3 reads CASSPTGGNLYEQYF. CDR3 sequence (DNA): TGTGCCAGCAGTCCCACGGGCGGGAACCTCTACGAGCAGTACTTC.

This clone has more than one count but fewer than ten. The chain has TRBV15 and TRBJ2-1; 15 positions match TRBD2. V gave up 2 bases and J gave up 5 bases; unmatched junction bases: 10. The germline gives CDR1 LNHNV, CDR2 YYDKDF (reference sequence). This CDR3 is built from 19 residues. The CDR3 region is CATSRLLGLAGGRDNEQFF. Here the CDR3 DNA reads TGTGCCACCAGCAGACTTCTAGGACTAGCGGGAGGGCGGGACAATGAGCAGTTCTTC.

The CDR3 DNA reads TGTGCCACAAAAACGACAGGGGGCAGAGAAAAACTGTTTTTT. Translating gives CATKTTGGREKLFF. The chain combines TRBV10-3 with TRBJ1-4; 10 bases match TRBD1. V lost 10 bases, J lost 8 bases, and 10 bases stayed unmatched. In germline, CDR1 is ENHRY, CDR2 SYGVKD. The CDR3 loop spans 14 amino acids.

The chain links TRBV5-1 to TRBJ2-3; D is uncertain. The CDR3 consists of 15 residues. Germline CDR1 is SGHRS and CDR2 is YFSETQ. Trimming cost V 4 bases and J 0 bases, with 12 bases left between them. CDR3 sequence (DNA): TGCGCCAGCAGCATGACTCTTCTTAGCACAGATACGCAGTATTTT. Protein product: CASSMTLLSTDTQYF. Drawing the rest from reference TRBV5-1 and TRBJ2-3, the complete variable domain is KAGVTQTPRYLIKTRGQQVTLSCSPISGHRSVSWYQQTPGQGLQFLFEYFSETQRNKGNFPGRFSGRQFSNSRSEMNVSTLELGDSALYLCASSMTLLSTDTQYFGPGTRLTVL.